The table lists the clone carrying this TCR beta chain with a count of one. The study ran its PCR with 60 Vbeta and 13 Jbeta primers. The repertoire was sequenced with immunoSEQ multiplex PCR; TCRdb's copy has only in-frame clones and lacks some. The data show about 86,000 clones, almost 80% seen once. CDR1 and CDR2 (germline): SGHAT, FQNNGV. The CDR3 covers 14 residues. V was pared by 2 bases and J by 10 bases, with 17 bases between. This sample was included in a study of cytomegalovirus exposure and HLA in healthy donors. The rearrangement uses TRBV11-2 and TRBJ1-1, with D possibly being TRBD1 (5 bases). The source is a female donor in good health and CMV-seronegative. Sequenced: PBMCs. CDR3 in DNA: TGTGCCAGCAGCTTAAAGTCGGGGGTGGTGTTAGCTTTCTTT. The encoded protein is CASSLKSGVVLAFF.